This TCR beta chain appears in the sequencing data of a study of spatial heterogeneity in lung cancer. In the study overall: Alpha-chain detections were consistently fewer than beta-chain detections among the sequences. Findings and caveats of the study: Numbers of ubiquitous and regional expanded TCRs tracked ubiquitous and regional nonsynonymous mutation counts, respectively. Tumor mutation counts were tracked by expanded intratumoral alpha and beta TCR counts.

Looked up from germline, CDR1 is PRHDT and CDR2 is FYEKMQ (reference sequence). The CDR3 is 17 residues long. V lost 4 bases, J lost 3 bases, and 19 bases lay in between. TCRdb recomputed calls from the 5' RACE reads with MiXCR, one row per CDR3 protein. The sample lists around 100,000 distinct CDR3 sequences; roughly 4.5% were seen once. This clonotype was detected many times. The antigen is not known. Time point in this sample: sample taken at primary tumor resection. Samples came from 60 to 75 TRACERx patients with untreated early-stage lung cancer. Whole RNA came from tumor, nontumor lung or frozen PBMC and was sequenced without being sorted.

This clonotype was sampled from a male donor with early-stage non-small cell lung cancer. The specimen comprised lung tumor tissue, sampled at surgery. This chain links TRBV13 with TRBJ2-4, with D possibly matching TRBD2 (5 bases). The CDR3 protein is CASSSYPVRADKNIQYF. Here the CDR3 DNA reads TGTGCCAGCAGCTCCTACCCCGTGAGGGCCGACAAAAACATTCAGTACTTC.